Each of the 28 T cell receptor beta chains below was sequenced from the same sample in a study of T-cell memory formation after mild COVID-19. One entry per CDR3 protein, called by TCRdb with MiXCR from the 5' RACE reads. The table includes about 58,000 distinct CDR3 sequences, 25% to 35% detected once. The sample was PBMCs or a T cell subset sorted from them (not recorded which). These receptors came from a man younger than 30 who had mild COVID-19 (a few samples of this study predate the infection). Cell type and time point are not known.

This clonotype has more than one count but fewer than ten. The chain combines TRBV29-1 with TRBJ2-1; 8 bases are shared with TRBD1. The CDR3 extends over 14 amino acids. Germline V lookup: CDR1 SQVTM, CDR2 ANQGSEA. V lost 4 bases, J lost 6 bases, and 8 bases stayed unmatched. The CDR3 DNA reads TGCAGCGTTGTAGGACAGGGAATCCCCAATGAGCAGTTCTTC. It is translated as CSVVGQGIPNEQFF.

This clonotype was detected a few times. The chain employs TRBV9 and TRBJ1-1, with 10 bases identical to TRBD1. The CDR3 loop spans 15 amino acids. Germline V lookup: CDR1 SGDLS, CDR2 YYNGEE. V lost 4 bases, J lost 6 bases, and 9 bases stayed unmatched. For the CDR3, the DNA is TGTGCCAGCAGCCCCCCGGACAGGGGGGACCCTGAAGCTTTCTTT. The encoded protein is CASSPPDRGDPEAFF.

The sample holds a few counts of this clonotype. J is TRBJ2-6 and V is TRBV6-5; D gene unclear. Between the trimmed V and J ends, which lost 2 bases and 2 bases, there was a span of 4 bases. There are 14 residues in the CDR3. The germline V gene encodes CDR1 MNHEY and CDR2 SVGAGI. CDR3 nucleotides: TGTGCCAGCAGTTACGGGGCTGGGGCCAACGTCCTGACTTTC. Encoded protein: CASSYGAGANVLTF.

This clonotype came up once. This chain connects TRBV4-3 to TRBJ2-6, with D possibly being TRBD1 or TRBD2 (5 bases each). The CDR3 loop spans 14 amino acids. Looked up from germline, CDR1 is LGHNA and CDR2 is YSLEER. Trimming shortened V by 3 bases and J by 2 bases, and 5 bases separated the two germline ends. CDR3 region: CASSQGAGANVLTF. The CDR3 DNA follows: TGCGCCAGCAGCCAGGGGGCTGGGGCCAACGTCCTGACTTTC.

This clonotype has a handful of counts. The DNA of the CDR3 is TGCAGTGCTGAGAACACTGAAGCTTTCTTT. The encoded protein is CSAENTEAFF. The chain recombines TRBV20-1 with TRBJ1-1; D is ambiguous. The CDR3 spans 10 residues. Between the trimmed V and J ends, which lost 5 bases and 1 base, there was a span of 2 bases. Germline V gene data show CDR1 as DFQATT and CDR2 as SNEGSKA (reference sequence).

V usage is TRBV7-9 and J usage is TRBJ2-1, with D tentatively TRBD2 (6 bases). V shed 2 bases and J shed 4 bases, with 12 bases lying between them. CDR3 size: 15 residues. Germline V CDR1 and CDR2: SEHNR, FQNEAQ (reference sequence). CDR3 residues: CASSLPGGRYNEQFF. DNA of the CDR3: TGTGCCAGCAGCTTACCCGGTGGGAGGTACAATGAGCAGTTCTTC.

J is TRBJ1-1 and V is TRBV4-3; 7 nucleotides agree with TRBD1. CDR1 and CDR2 (germline): LGHNA, YSLEER. The CDR3 runs to 15 residues. With 0 bases clipped from V and 1 base from J, the junction kept 2 bases outside the gene matches. CDR3 DNA sequence: TGCGCCAGCAGCCAAGATTGGACAGGGAACACTGAAGCTTTCTTT. Its protein is CASSQDWTGNTEAFF.

In nucleotides, the CDR3 is TGTGCCAGCAGTTTATGCAACAGCAGCAGCCCAGCGTACCAAGAGACCCAGTACTTC. This gives the protein CASSLCNSSSPAYQETQYF. The chain links TRBV28 to TRBJ2-5; D uncertain. Looked up from germline, CDR1 is MDHEN and CDR2 is SYDVKM. V lost 0 bases to trimming and J lost 0 bases, with 20 bases between them. The CDR3 contains 19 residues.

This clonotype was seen many times. The chain couples TRBV7-8 to TRBJ2-2; D unresolved. CDR1 is SGHVS and CDR2 is FQNEAQ in the germline V gene. The CDR3 runs to 13 residues. V was trimmed by 5 bases and J by 7 bases, leaving 11 bases between them. The CDR3 nucleotides are TGTGCCAGCAGCCCCTTCATGAGCGGGGAGCTGTTTTTT. Protein sequence: CASSPFMSGELFF.

The rearrangement joins TRBV7-2 to TRBJ2-5; no clear D. The CDR3 contains 14 residues. Trimming shortened V by 5 bases and J by 2 bases, and 12 bases separated the two germline ends. Germline assignment: CDR1 SGHTA and CDR2 FQGNSA. CDR3 nucleotides: TGTGCCAGCAGCCCGAGGAGTGTACAAGAGACCCAGTACTTC. Protein product: CASSPRSVQETQYF.

This clonotype showed up many times. The J gene is TRBJ2-3, the V gene TRBV12-3 or TRBV12-4, with D perhaps matching TRBD1 or TRBD2 (5 bases each). This CDR3 has 16 amino acids. V was cut by 3 bases and J by 2 bases, with 15 bases left in between. The CDR3 nucleotides read TGTGCCAGCAGTTTGAGGGACGGGGTATTCACAGATACGCAGTATTTT. It yields the protein CASSLRDGVFTDTQYF.

This clonotype has more than one count but fewer than ten. The chain joins TRBV29-1 to TRBJ2-7; D gene uncertain. From germline, CDR1 is SQVTM and CDR2 ANQGSEA. This CDR3 has 13 amino acids. V lost 4 bases and J 0 bases, leaving 10 bases between the germline ends. CDR3 DNA: TGCAGCGTTGTTGACGGTAGCTCCTACGAGCAGTACGTC. Its translation: CSVVDGSSYEQYV.

This clonotype was detected only a few times. The gene calls are TRBV12-3 or TRBV12-4 and TRBJ2-1; 10 bases are a match to TRBD2. With 4 bases clipped from V and 2 bases from J, the junction kept 2 bases outside the gene matches. The CDR3 contains 15 residues. This CDR3 is CASSSSGGTYNEQFF. Written as DNA, the CDR3 is TGTGCCAGCAGTTCTAGCGGGGGTACCTACAATGAGCAGTTCTTC.

This chain uses TRBV6-5 with TRBJ1-5; 7 nucleotides agree with TRBD1. V was pared by 6 bases and J by 0 bases, with 11 bases of the junction left unmatched. In germline, CDR1 is MNHEY, CDR2 SVGAGI. The CDR3 covers 17 residues. DNA for the CDR3: TGTGCCAGCAGCGCCCGGACAGGCACTTATAGCAATCAGCCCCAGCATTTT. This sequence encodes CASSARTGTYSNQPQHF.

The chain joins TRBV6-5 to TRBJ1-6, with D unresolved. The CDR3 runs to 14 residues. Germline values: CDR1 MNHEY, CDR2 SVGAGI. V was clipped by 2 bases and J by 8 bases, with 10 bases between them. CDR3 in amino acids: CASSYRSSYSPLHF. CDR3 DNA: TGTGCCAGCAGTTACCGCAGCAGTTATTCACCCCTCCACTTT.

The chain recombines TRBV12-5 with TRBJ2-1, with 10 bases fitting TRBD2. Unmatched junction bases numbered 7, after V lost 7 bases and J lost 7 bases. CDR3 size: 14 residues. CDR1 and CDR2 (germline): LGHNT, FRNRAP. The CDR3 DNA sequence: TGTGCTAGTGCCCAAGCGGGGGGGCCGAATGAGCAGTTCTTC. As protein: CASAQAGGPNEQFF.

V usage is TRBV4-1 and J usage is TRBJ1-1; 7 bases are shared with TRBD1. Germline V gene sequence: CDR1 MGHRA, CDR2 YSYEKL. This CDR3 contains 13 residues. The trim removed 8 bases at V and 0 bases at J, leaving 3 bases unmatched. The CDR3 spells CASSDRMNTEAFF. CDR3 DNA: TGCGCCAGCTCGGACAGGATGAACACTGAAGCTTTCTTT.

The V gene is TRBV6-1, the J gene TRBJ1-4; 9 bases match TRBD1. V dropped 2 bases and J dropped 8; count of bases not matched to a gene: 3. From germline, CDR1 is MNHNS and CDR2 SASEGT. CDR3 length: 14 residues. CDR3 amino acids: CASSETGGREKLFF. The CDR3 nucleotides read TGTGCCAGCAGTGAAACAGGGGGCAGAGAAAAACTGTTTTTT.

The V call is TRBV6-5, the J call TRBJ2-1; no firm D call. Trimming removed 2 bases at V and 0 bases at J, with 11 bases between. The length of the CDR3 is 16 residues. Germline V CDR1 and CDR2: MNHEY, SVGAGI. The CDR3 loop reads CASSYDRLRSYNEQFF. The CDR3 DNA sequence: TGTGCCAGCAGTTACGATAGGCTTCGCTCCTACAATGAGCAGTTCTTC.

The V gene is TRBV23-1, the J gene TRBJ2-5, with 10 bases lining up with TRBD2. TRBV23-1 is labeled an ORF, and its function is uncertain. V lost 7 bases, J lost 7 bases, and 12 bases stayed unmatched. This CDR3 spans 15 amino acids. CDR3: CASNPPGTSAPTQYF. CDR3 nucleotides: TGCGCCAGCAATCCCCCCGGGACTAGCGCCCCGACCCAGTACTTC.

The rearrangement uses TRBV28 and TRBJ2-3; TRBD2 matches at 12 bases. The V segment lost 7 bases and the J segment 5 bases; nucleotides outside the gene matches: 1. This CDR3 spans 13 amino acids. The germline V gene encodes CDR1 MDHEN and CDR2 SYDVKM. The CDR3 region has the DNA TGTGCCAGCACTAGCGGGGGGGGAGATACGCAGTATTTT. Amino acids: CASTSGGGDTQYF.

This clonotype is categorized as medium-sized (0.01 to 0.1%). This chain joins TRBV15 and TRBJ2-7; D might be TRBD2 (5 bases). The CDR3 has 15 residues. V was cut by 3 bases and J by 0 bases, with 12 bases left in between. Germline loops: CDR1 LNHNV, CDR2 YYDKDF (reference sequence). CDR3 in DNA: TGTGCCACCAGCAGGGACTCCCTGACCTCCTACGAGCAGTACTTC. Its translation: CATSRDSLTSYEQYF.

The gene calls are TRBV29-1 and TRBJ2-5; 8 bases line up with TRBD1. Germline CDR1 is SQVTM and CDR2 is ANQGSEA. The trim removed 4 bases at V and 5 bases at J, leaving 6 bases unmatched. CDR3 size: 13 residues. CDR3 protein: CSVVDRGWETQYF. CDR3 DNA sequence: TGCAGCGTTGTAGACAGGGGATGGGAGACCCAGTACTTC.

The gene calls are TRBV25-1 and TRBJ2-7; weak D call: TRBD1 (5 bases). The V and J ends lost 3 bases and 4 bases respectively, with 10 bases between them. CDR1 is MGHDK, CDR2 SYGVNS, per germline. The CDR3 consists of 13 residues. CDR3 DNA sequence: TGTGCCAGCAGTGAGGGGCACCTATACGAGCAGTACTTC. This codes for CASSEGHLYEQYF.

The chain joins TRBV5-5 to TRBJ1-1; no definite D call. Germline CDR1 is SGHKS and CDR2 is YYEKEE (reference sequence). The germline V and J ends were trimmed by 4 bases and 5 bases, with 15 bases remaining between them. This CDR3 region has 14 residues. CDR3 loop: CASSLTPSGTEAFF. The CDR3 DNA reads as TGTGCCAGCAGCCTGACCCCATCGGGGACTGAAGCTTTCTTT.

This clonotype was detected only a few times. The chain combines TRBV10-3 with TRBJ2-1, with D perhaps matching TRBD2 (7 bases). The CDR3 totals 13 residues. The V end lost 4 bases, the J end lost 9 bases, and 13 bases lay between the germline ends. Germline V gene data show CDR1 as ENHRY and CDR2 as SYGVKD. CDR3 in amino acids: CAISAGGRSEQFF. The CDR3 DNA follows: TGTGCCATCAGTGCCGGGGGGCGGAGTGAGCAGTTCTTC.

This clonotype counts as medium-sized. This chain connects TRBV5-4 to TRBJ1-1; D perhaps matches TRBD1 (6 bases). V was shortened by 2 bases and J by 7 bases, with 18 bases between the two germline ends. The germline gives CDR1 SGHNT, CDR2 YYREEE (reference sequence). This CDR3 is built from 15 residues. The CDR3 spells CASSFEIGGQGEAFF. DNA for the CDR3: TGTGCCAGCAGCTTTGAGATCGGGGGGCAGGGTGAAGCTTTCTTT.

This chain uses TRBV5-1 with TRBJ2-7, with no clear D. The germline V gene has CDR1 SGHRS and CDR2 YFSETQ. V dropped 1 base and J dropped 3 bases, with 11 bases sitting between them. The CDR3 runs 14 residues. CDR3 in amino acids: CASSLNRKDYEQYF. In DNA form, the CDR3 reads TGCGCCAGCAGCTTGAATCGGAAAGACTACGAGCAGTACTTC.